This TCR beta chain was obtained from a study of T cells after posttransplantation cyclophosphamide. General study results and limits: Recipient CMV seropositivity and CMV reactivation strongly tracked TRB clonality.

This clone showed up many times. Its antigen is undetermined. This CDR3 comprises 14 residues. Germline CDR1 and CDR2: MNHNY and SVGAGI (reference sequence). V dropped 6 bases and J dropped 8; count of bases not matched to a gene: 12. TCRdb keeps only in-frame clones here, not all; method: immunoSEQ multiplex PCR. The sample has about 39,000 clones, none seen only once; the top ten hold about 5%. Sequencing input: PBMCs. The clonotype originates from a woman in her 50s in good health and a related stem cell transplant donor. The genes are TRBV6-6 and TRBJ1-1; 7 bases are shared with TRBD1. Here the CDR3 reads CASSATGQPSEAFF. CDR3 nucleotides: TGTGCCAGCAGCGCGACAGGGCAACCCTCAGAAGCTTTCTTT.